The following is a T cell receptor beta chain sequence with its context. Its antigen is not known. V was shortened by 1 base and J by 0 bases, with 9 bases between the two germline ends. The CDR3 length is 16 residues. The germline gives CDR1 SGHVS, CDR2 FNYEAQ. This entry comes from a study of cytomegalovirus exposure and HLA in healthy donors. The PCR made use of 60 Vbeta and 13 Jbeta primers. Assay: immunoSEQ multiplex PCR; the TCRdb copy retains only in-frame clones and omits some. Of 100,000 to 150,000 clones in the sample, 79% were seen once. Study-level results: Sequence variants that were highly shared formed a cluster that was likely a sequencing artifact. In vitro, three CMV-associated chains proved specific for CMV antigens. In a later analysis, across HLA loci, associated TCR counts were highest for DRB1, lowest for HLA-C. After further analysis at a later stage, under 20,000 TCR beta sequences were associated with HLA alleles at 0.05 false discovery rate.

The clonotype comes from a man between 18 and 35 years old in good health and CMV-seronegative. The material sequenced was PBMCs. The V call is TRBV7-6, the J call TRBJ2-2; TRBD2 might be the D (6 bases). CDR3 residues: CASSLEVAANTGELFF. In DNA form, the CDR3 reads TGTGCCAGCAGCTTAGAGGTAGCGGCGAACACCGGGGAGCTGTTTTTT.